This is a list of T cell receptor beta chains from one sample in a study of cytomegalovirus exposure and HLA in healthy donors. TCRdb's copy holds only in-frame clones and misses some; the assay was immunoSEQ multiplex PCR. The table lists 100,000 to 150,000 clones, roughly 72% of them singletons. What was sequenced was PBMCs. These receptors originate from a woman aged 45-59 years in good health and CMV-seronegative. Both conserved end residues are part of each CDR3. The D gene is left open where the match is weak. Size is omitted from some rows. Given values are once, few, many or a class for expanded clones.

>NA|TRBJ1-1|15|once|TRBV28
CASSSSDSPGTEAFF
>NA|TRBJ2-1|13|once|TRBV7-9
CASSSSGANEQFF
>TRBD1|TRBJ2-7|15|NA|TRBV28
CASPAPGQGASEQYF
>NA|TRBJ1-3|17|NA|TRBV14
CASSQRAGGSSGNTIYF
>NA|TRBJ2-2|12|NA|TRBV6-5
CASSRGGGELFF
>TRBD1|TRBJ2-7|15|NA|TRBV18
CASSPGTGEGYEQYF
>NA|TRBJ1-1|18|NA|TRBV5-8
CASSRHWVGAGQNTEAFF
>NA|TRBJ2-3|18|NA|TRBV4-3
CASSQEPSGGKGTDTQYF
>NA|TRBJ1-1|16|NA|TRBV15
CATSTPWGPGGIEAFF
>TRBD1|TRBJ1-1|13|NA|TRBV27
CASGTEPSTEAFF
>TRBD2|TRBJ2-2|16|NA|TRBV9
CASSVAGTRGTGELFF
>TRBD2|TRBJ2-7|14|NA|TRBV5-6
CASSLGSGRIEQYF
>NA|TRBJ2-1|16|NA|TRBV6-5
CASSYSTGRVYNEQFF